This T cell receptor beta chain was sequenced in a study of circulating and synovial CD4+ cells in juvenile arthritis. TCRdb's table, derived via immunoSEQ multiplex PCR, lists solely in-frame clones and lacks some. This table holds under 40,000 clones, more than 90% found once. Per the germline V gene, CDR1 is LNHNV and CDR2 is YYDKDF (reference sequence). This CDR3 is built from 13 residues. The V and J ends lost 0 bases and 10 bases respectively, with 12 bases between them. Samples derive from patients with active juvenile idiopathic arthritis. This rearrangement joins TRBV15 to TRBJ2-5, with D perhaps matching TRBD1 (5 bases). The receptor was derived from a human donor with juvenile idiopathic arthritis. The sample was CD4+ T cells from blood. The chain's CDR3 is CATSRDPQGNQYF. In DNA form, the CDR3 reads TGTGCCACCAGCAGAGACCCTCAGGGAAACCAGTACTTC.